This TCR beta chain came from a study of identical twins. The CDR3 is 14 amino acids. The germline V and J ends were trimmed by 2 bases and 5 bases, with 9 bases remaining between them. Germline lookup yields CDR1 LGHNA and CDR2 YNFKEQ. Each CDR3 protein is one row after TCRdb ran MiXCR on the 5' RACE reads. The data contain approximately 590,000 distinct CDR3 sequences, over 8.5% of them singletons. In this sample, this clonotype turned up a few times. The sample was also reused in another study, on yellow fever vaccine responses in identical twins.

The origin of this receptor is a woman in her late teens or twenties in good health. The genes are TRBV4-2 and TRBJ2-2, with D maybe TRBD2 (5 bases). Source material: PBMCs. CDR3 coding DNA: TGTGCCAGCAGCCAACAACTAGAGACCGGGGAGCTGTTTTTT. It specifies CASSQQLETGELFF.